This passage covers 25 T cell receptor beta chains from one sample sequenced in a study of blood T cell repertoires in COVID-19 (dated by TCRdb to 2018 to 2020). Library construction relied on the immunoSEQ multiplex PCR assay. TCRdb re-hosts the immuneACCESS table, in-frame sequences only. Its copies lack some clones; in the studies checked, an unresolved V gene accounts for under half of them, and the cause for the rest is not known. For this sample there are 80,000 to 100,000 clones; about 78% appear just once. The biggest ten clones account for 15% to 20% of the sample. The sequencing sample was made of peripheral blood. The source of these receptors is a human donor in a cohort sampled during active COVID-19.

This sequence joins TRBV6-5 and TRBJ2-1, with 9 positions matching TRBD1. The CDR3 has 11 amino acids. Trimming cost V 8 bases and J 12 bases; bases outside gene matches: 5. Germline V gene sequence: CDR1 MNHEY, CDR2 SVGAGI. The CDR3, as DNA: TGTGCCAGCGGACAGGGGATAGGGCAGTTCTTC. Protein product: CASGQGIGQFF.

The chain couples TRBV5-1 to TRBJ2-7; 8 nucleotides match TRBD1. CDR1 is SGHRS, CDR2 YFSETQ, per germline. Unmatched junction bases numbered 1, after V lost 0 bases and J lost 2 bases. The CDR3 loop spans 14 amino acids. The CDR3 sequence is CASSLGQGPYEQYF. The CDR3 region has the DNA TGCGCCAGCAGCTTGGGACAGGGGCCCTACGAGCAGTACTTC.

The V and J genes are TRBV3-1 (or the pseudogene TRBV3-2) and TRBJ1-3; perhaps TRBD1 as D (5 bases). The CDR3 has 14 residues. Germline V gene lookup returns CDR1 LGHDT and CDR2 YNNKEL (reference sequence). V was clipped by 4 bases and J by 3 bases, with 10 bases between them. CDR3 residues: CASSRQGFGNTIYF. The CDR3 coding sequence is TGTGCCAGCAGCCGCCAGGGATTTGGAAACACCATATATTTT.

The gene calls are TRBV7-2 and TRBJ2-1, with 7 bases identical to TRBD2. V lost 2 bases and J lost 2; bases outside the gene matches: 12. CDR1 is SGHTA, CDR2 FQGNSA, per germline. The length of the CDR3 is 18 residues. The chain's CDR3 is CASSLTPSWEGPYNEQFF. In DNA, the CDR3 is TGTGCCAGCAGCTTAACGCCGTCGTGGGAGGGCCCCTACAATGAGCAGTTCTTC.

The genes are TRBV19 and TRBJ1-1, with a tentative D call TRBD1 (5 bases). V was cut by 3 bases and J by 3 bases, with 8 bases left in between. CDR1 and CDR2 (germline): LNHDA, SQIVND (reference sequence). CDR3 length equals 13 residues. The CDR3 DNA reads TGTGCCAGTAGTATGGGGCGGCACACTGAAGCTTTCTTT. Translated: CASSMGRHTEAFF.

This clone was seen once. The chain couples TRBV9 to TRBJ2-1, with D tentatively TRBD2 (6 bases). V was shortened by 3 bases and J by 1 base, with 14 bases between the two germline ends. This CDR3 is 16 amino acids long. CDR1 SGDLS and CDR2 YYNGEE come from the germline V gene. This chain's CDR3 is CASSEAALASYNEQFF. For the CDR3, the DNA is TGTGCCAGCAGCGAGGCGGCCCTAGCGTCCTACAATGAGCAGTTCTTC. Variable domain in full (rest from reference TRBV9 and TRBJ2-1): DSGVTQTPKHLITATGQRVTLRCSPRSGDLSVYWYQQSLDQGLQFLIQYYNGEERAKGNILERFSAQQFPDLHSELNLSSLELGDSALYFCASSEAALASYNEQFFGPGTRLTVL.

The chain couples TRBV27 to TRBJ2-3; D is undetermined. V was shortened by 4 bases and J by 2 bases, with 7 bases between the two germline ends. The CDR3 spans 13 residues. Germline assignment: CDR1 MNHEY and CDR2 SMNVEV (reference sequence). CDR3 in DNA: TGTGCCAGCAGTTCTAGAAACACAGATACGCAGTATTTT. It codes for CASSSRNTDTQYF.

In the case of this clone: One end of the junction is discordant with germline, which a read error may explain. The chain couples TRBV12-3 or TRBV12-4 to TRBJ1-6; maybe TRBD1 (6 bases). CDR3 length: 12 amino acids. CDR3: CASSFDGGSEYF. The CDR3 coding sequence is TGTGCCAGCAGTTTTGATGGGGGCAGCGAATACTTT.

This chain links TRBV7-2 with TRBJ1-5; the match to TRBD1 covers 9 bases. Germline V gene data show CDR1 as SGHTA and CDR2 as FQGNSA. V was pared by 7 bases and J by 0 bases, with 16 bases of the junction left unmatched. The CDR3 spans 19 residues. CDR3 DNA: TGTGCCAGCACCACAAGAAAGGACAGGGGACTTAGTAGCAATCAGCCCCAGCATTTT. It codes for CASTTRKDRGLSSNQPQHF.

V is TRBV9 and J is TRBJ2-2, with D possibly TRBD2 on 6 matching bases. The V end was cut by 4 bases, the J end by 4 bases, with 20 bases between. The germline V gene has CDR1 SGDLS and CDR2 YYNGEE. The CDR3 contains 17 residues. CDR3 sequence (DNA): TGTGCCAGCAGCTCTAGCTTATTCCTGGGGGGCACCGGGGAGCTGTTTTTT. This gives the protein CASSSSLFLGGTGELFF.

The chain is built from TRBV7-6 and TRBJ1-1, with D perhaps matching TRBD1 (5 bases). CDR1 and CDR2 (germline): SGHVS, FNYEAQ. V was cut by 0 bases and J by 4 bases, with 12 bases left in between. The CDR3 has 15 residues. This CDR3 reads CASSLAMGGSTEAFF. DNA for the CDR3: TGTGCCAGCAGCTTAGCGATGGGGGGGAGCACTGAAGCTTTCTTT.

This clone was seen just once. The chain combines TRBV9 with TRBJ2-7; 8 bases are shared with TRBD1. Germline V gene sequence: CDR1 SGDLS, CDR2 YYNGEE. With V trimmed by 0 bases and J by 6 bases, 8 bases remained unmatched. The CDR3 has 15 residues. The CDR3 DNA is TGTGCCAGCAGCGTAGTTGCTTCAGGGGGCGCCGAGCAGTACTTC. Protein: CASSVVASGGAEQYF.

The chain joins TRBV29-1 to TRBJ2-3, with 9 bases that match TRBD2. The length of the CDR3 is 14 residues. Germline lookup yields CDR1 SQVTM and CDR2 ANQGSEA. V was pared by 7 bases and J by 5 bases, with 10 bases of the junction left unmatched. The CDR3 spells CSAAASGVLDTQYF. The CDR3 region has the DNA TGCAGCGCGGCCGCTAGCGGGGTCCTAGATACGCAGTATTTT.

Points on this clone: The sample holds other DNA sequences that translate to the same CDR3. This chain connects TRBV28 to TRBJ2-7, with a weak D call TRBD1 (5 bases). V was cut by 5 bases and J by 3 bases, with 11 bases left in between. Germline V gene sequence: CDR1 MDHEN, CDR2 SYDVKM. The CDR3 length is 13 residues. The CDR3 bases are TGTGCCAGCAGTCCCGGACATAACTACGAGCAGTACTTC. This encodes CASSPGHNYEQYF. The variable domain in full, completed from reference TRBV28 and TRBJ2-7, reads DVKVTQSSRYLVKRTGEKVFLECVQDMDHENMFWYRQDPGLGLRLIYFSYDVKMKEKGDIPEGYSVSREKKERFSLILESASTNQTSMYLCASSPGHNYEQYFGPGTRLTVT.

The rearrangement joins TRBV12-3 or TRBV12-4 to TRBJ2-5, with TRBD1 identical over 8 bases. The trim removed 4 bases at V and 4 bases at J, leaving 2 bases unmatched. The CDR3 is made up of 13 amino acids. The CDR3 protein is CASSWTGRETQYF. The CDR3 bases are TGTGCCAGCAGTTGGACAGGGAGAGAGACCCAGTACTTC.

The genes are TRBV2 and TRBJ1-2; 7 nucleotides agree with TRBD1. The germline CDR1 and CDR2 sequences are SNHLY and FYNNEI. Trimming at V came to 7 bases and at J to 4 bases, leaving 6 bases not matched to a gene. The CDR3 extends over 13 amino acids. The CDR3: CASTSTGPYGYTF. DNA for the CDR3: TGTGCCAGCACCTCGACAGGGCCCTATGGCTACACCTTC.

This clone has a single count. V gene TRBV5-1 combines with J gene TRBJ2-5; TRBD2 matches 7 bases. This CDR3 comprises 14 residues. CDR1 SGHRS and CDR2 YFSETQ come from the germline V gene. V trimming: 4 bases; J trimming: 6 bases; junction bases outside the gene matches: 9. CDR3 region: CASSTLGGVKTQYF. The CDR3 nucleotides read TGCGCCAGCAGCACCCTTGGGGGGGTAAAGACCCAGTACTTC.

The CDR3 loop is CASSQDWSGDVNQPQHF. CDR3 in DNA: TGCGCCAGCAGCCAAGATTGGTCAGGGGACGTCAATCAGCCCCAGCATTTT. The chain joins TRBV4-3 to TRBJ1-5; D perhaps matches TRBD1 (6 bases). The length of the CDR3 is 17 residues. In germline, CDR1 is LGHNA, CDR2 YSLEER. V lost 0 bases, J lost 3 bases, and 15 bases lay in between.

This sequence joins TRBV5-8 and TRBJ2-6, with a weak D call TRBD1 (6 bases). This CDR3 spans 17 amino acids. Deletions cut 2 bases from V and 0 bases from J, with 12 bases between. Germline V CDR1 and CDR2: SGHTS, YDEGEE. CDR3 amino acids: CASSFSGDNSGANVLTF. CDR3 in DNA: TGTGCCAGCAGCTTCTCAGGGGATAACTCTGGGGCCAACGTCCTGACTTTC. Full variable domain (missing parts from reference TRBV5-8 and TRBJ2-6): EAGVTQSPTHLIKTRGQQATLRCSPISGHTSVYWYQQALGLGLQFLLWYDEGEERNRGNFPPRFSGRQFPNYSSELNVNALELEDSALYLCASSFSGDNSGANVLTFGAGSRLTVL.

The chain uses TRBV11-2 and TRBJ1-4, with 11 bases that match TRBD1. Germline assignment: CDR1 SGHAT and CDR2 FQNNGV. The CDR3 sequence is 14 residues long. V trimming: 3 bases; J trimming: 7 bases; junction bases outside the gene matches: 1. CDR3 sequence: CASSFGQGAEKLFF. The CDR3 region has the DNA TGTGCCAGCAGCTTTGGACAGGGGGCTGAAAAACTGTTTTTT.

The CDR3 spells CASSTGRGGYNEKLFF. The CDR3 DNA reads TGTGCCAGCAGTACGGGTCGAGGCGGGTATAATGAAAAACTGTTTTTT. The genes are TRBV6-2 or TRBV6-3 and TRBJ1-4; D gene ambiguous. The CDR3 sequence is 16 residues long. Germline assignment: CDR1 MNHEY and CDR2 SVGEGT. The V end was cut by 5 bases, the J end by 4 bases, with 17 bases between.

The chain carries TRBV29-1 and TRBJ2-1; TRBD2 matches 9 bases. CDR1 is SQVTM, CDR2 ANQGSEA, per germline. Trimming cost V 3 bases and J 3 bases; bases outside gene matches: 18. The CDR3 contains 19 residues. The CDR3 DNA sequence: TGCAGCGTTGAGGGGGGAGCGGGAGGCCCATTAATTTTCTACAATGAGCAGTTCTTC. Its translation is CSVEGGAGGPLIFYNEQFF.

About this clone: The junction departs from the called germline gene at one end, perhaps through a read error. The chain is built from TRBV7-7 and TRBJ2-7, with unresolved D. CDR1 is SSHAT and CDR2 is FNYEAQ in the germline V gene (reference sequence). This CDR3 spans 13 amino acids. CDR3 in amino acids: CASSLAEADEQYF. The DNA of the CDR3 is TGTGCTAGCAGCTTAGCCGAGGCGGACGAGCAGTACTTC. The full variable domain, with the rest looked up from reference TRBV7-7 and TRBJ2-7, is GAGVSQSPRYKVTKRGQDVTLRCDPISSHATLYWYQQALGQGPEFLTYFNYEAQPDKSGLPSDRFSAERPEGSISTLTIQRTEQRDSAMYRCASSLAEADEQYFGPGTRLTVT.

This sequence joins TRBV5-5 and TRBJ1-4; D unclear. The germline V gene has CDR1 SGHKS and CDR2 YYEKEE (reference sequence). With 1 base removed from V and 0 bases from J, the gap between germline ends came to 13 bases. The CDR3 sequence is 17 residues long. The CDR3 sequence: CASSLSPHGATNEKLFF. The CDR3 DNA sequence: TGTGCCAGCAGCTTGTCCCCGCACGGTGCAACTAATGAAAAACTGTTTTTT.

The chain has TRBV5-5 and TRBJ1-6; TRBD1 agrees at 7 bases. Trimming at V came to 6 bases and at J to 6 bases, leaving 15 bases not matched to a gene. CDR1 is SGHKS, CDR2 YYEKEE, per germline (reference sequence). The CDR3 is 17 amino acids. The chain's CDR3 is CASTGTATLPSNSPLHF. CDR3 DNA sequence: TGTGCCAGCACCGGGACAGCAACGCTCCCAAGTAATTCACCCCTCCACTTT.